This TCR beta chain was recovered during a study of blood T cells in healthy people across ages. This clonotype showed up just a few times. Together with a sample-barcoded 5' primer, a J-beta primer mix was included in a second PCR lasting roughly 6 to 12 cycles. TCRdb used MiXCR to reprocess the 5' RACE reads, holding one entry per CDR3 protein. The sample contains more than 1,400,000 distinct CDR3 sequences, 42% of which appear only once. Between the trimmed V and J ends, which lost 7 bases and 0 bases, there was a span of 21 bases. CDR1 MDHEN and CDR2 SYDVKM come from the germline V gene. CDR3 size: 17 residues. Samples each yielded at least 5 micrograms of total RNA.

This TCR came from a woman aged 18-30 years in good health. The sample taken for sequencing was blood. V usage is TRBV28 and J usage is TRBJ1-2; D is ambiguous. This CDR3 is CASTFGGPWRPNYGYTF. The CDR3 nucleotides are TGTGCCAGCACCTTCGGCGGTCCATGGCGACCTAACTATGGCTACACCTTC.